This TCR beta chain emerged from a study of blood T cell repertoires in COVID-19. In the study overall: COVID-19 samples, acute and convalescent, were from the United States, Italy and Spain. T cells, B-cell-depleted T cells, or PBMCs supplied cDNA or gDNA.

In the source study's methods: Estimates of nucleated cell counts were drawn from the amplification of reference gene primers. Assay used: immunoSEQ multiplex PCR; TCRdb lists only in-frame clones, some missing. V, J and clone size are taken as reported in that table, and D and trimming were inferred from the DNA itself. The top ten clones hold 10% to 15% of a sample with approximately 85,000 clones, 85% of them seen once. The CDR3 covers 16 residues. Trimming cost V 4 bases and J 6 bases; bases outside gene matches: 6. Germline CDR1 reads SGHRS; CDR2 reads YFSETQ. The sequence came from a woman in her seventies with active or convalescent COVID-19. The sequenced sample consisted of peripheral blood. The V gene is TRBV5-1, the J gene TRBJ2-1, with 14 bases matching TRBD2. CDR3 protein: CASSPGTSGGPNEQFF. The CDR3 nucleotides are TGCGCCAGCAGCCCCGGGACTAGCGGGGGTCCCAATGAGCAGTTCTTC.